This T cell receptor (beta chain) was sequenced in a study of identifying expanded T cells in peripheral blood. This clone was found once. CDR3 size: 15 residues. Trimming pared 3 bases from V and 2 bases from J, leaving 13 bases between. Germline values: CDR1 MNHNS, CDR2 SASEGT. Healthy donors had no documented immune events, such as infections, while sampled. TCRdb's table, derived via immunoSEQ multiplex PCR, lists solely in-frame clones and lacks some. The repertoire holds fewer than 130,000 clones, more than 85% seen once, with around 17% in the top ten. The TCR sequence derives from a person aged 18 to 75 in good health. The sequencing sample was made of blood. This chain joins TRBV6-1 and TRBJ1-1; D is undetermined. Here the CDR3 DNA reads TGTGCCAGCAGTGAGGTAGTAGGCAGAAACACTGAAGCTTTCTTT. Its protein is CASSEVVGRNTEAFF.